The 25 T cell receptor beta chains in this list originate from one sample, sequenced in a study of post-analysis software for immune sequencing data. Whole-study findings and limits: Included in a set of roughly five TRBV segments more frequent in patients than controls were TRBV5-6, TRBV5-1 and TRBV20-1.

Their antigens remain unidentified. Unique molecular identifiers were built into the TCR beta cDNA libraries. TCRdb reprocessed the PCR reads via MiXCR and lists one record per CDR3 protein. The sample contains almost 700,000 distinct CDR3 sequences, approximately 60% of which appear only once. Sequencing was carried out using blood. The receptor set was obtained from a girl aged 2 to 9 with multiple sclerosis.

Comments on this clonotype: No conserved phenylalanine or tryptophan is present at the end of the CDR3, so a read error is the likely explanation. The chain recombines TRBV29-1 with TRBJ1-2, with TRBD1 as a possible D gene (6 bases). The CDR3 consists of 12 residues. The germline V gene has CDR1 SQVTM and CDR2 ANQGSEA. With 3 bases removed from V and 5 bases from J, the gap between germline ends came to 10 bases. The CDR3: CSVDGTLYGYTL. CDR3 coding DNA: TGCAGCGTTGATGGGACACTGTATGGCTACACCTTG.

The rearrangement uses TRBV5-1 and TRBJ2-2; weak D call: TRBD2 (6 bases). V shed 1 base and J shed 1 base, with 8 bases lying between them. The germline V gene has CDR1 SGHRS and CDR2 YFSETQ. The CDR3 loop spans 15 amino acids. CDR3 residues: CASSLLARNTGELFF. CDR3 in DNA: TGCGCCAGCAGCTTGCTAGCGAGGAACACCGGGGAGCTGTTTTTT.

CDR3 residues: CASSYFEWDSEAFF. In DNA form, the CDR3 reads TGTGCCAGCAGTTACTTCGAATGGGACAGTGAAGCTTTCTTT. The gene calls are TRBV6-5 and TRBJ1-1, with 7 bases identical to TRBD1. The CDR3 extends over 14 amino acids. CDR1 and CDR2 from the germline V gene are MNHEY and SVGAGI. With 1 base clipped from V and 7 bases from J, the junction kept 6 bases outside the gene matches.

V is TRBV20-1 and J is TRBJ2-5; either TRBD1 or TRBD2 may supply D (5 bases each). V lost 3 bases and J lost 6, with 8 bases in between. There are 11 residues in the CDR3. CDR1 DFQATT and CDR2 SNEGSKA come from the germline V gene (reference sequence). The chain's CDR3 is CSARGEQTQYF. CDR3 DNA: TGCAGTGCTAGGGGGGAGCAGACCCAGTACTTC.

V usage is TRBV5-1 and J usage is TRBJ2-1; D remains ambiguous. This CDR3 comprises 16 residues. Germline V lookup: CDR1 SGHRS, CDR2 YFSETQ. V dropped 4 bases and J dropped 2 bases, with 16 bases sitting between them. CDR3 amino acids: CASSPPLLDTYNEQFF. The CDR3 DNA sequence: TGCGCCAGCAGCCCTCCGCTCCTAGACACCTACAATGAGCAGTTCTTC. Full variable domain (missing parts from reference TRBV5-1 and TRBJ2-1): KAGVTQTPRYLIKTRGQQVTLSCSPISGHRSVSWYQQTPGQGLQFLFEYFSETQRNKGNFPGRFSGRQFSNSRSEMNVSTLELGDSALYLCASSPPLLDTYNEQFFGPGTRLTVL.

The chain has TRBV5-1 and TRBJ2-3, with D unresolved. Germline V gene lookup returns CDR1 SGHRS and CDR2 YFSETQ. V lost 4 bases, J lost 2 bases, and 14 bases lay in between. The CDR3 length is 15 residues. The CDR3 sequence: CASSPLVHITDTQYF. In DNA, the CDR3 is TGCGCCAGCAGCCCCTTGGTCCACATCACAGATACGCAGTATTTT.

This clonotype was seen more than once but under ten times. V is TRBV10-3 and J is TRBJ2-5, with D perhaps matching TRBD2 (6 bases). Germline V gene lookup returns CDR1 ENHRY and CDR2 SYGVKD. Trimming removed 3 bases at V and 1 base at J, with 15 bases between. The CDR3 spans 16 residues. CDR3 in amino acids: CAISDSQGGTQETQYF. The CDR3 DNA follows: TGTGCCATCAGTGATTCCCAGGGAGGCACCCAAGAGACCCAGTACTTC.

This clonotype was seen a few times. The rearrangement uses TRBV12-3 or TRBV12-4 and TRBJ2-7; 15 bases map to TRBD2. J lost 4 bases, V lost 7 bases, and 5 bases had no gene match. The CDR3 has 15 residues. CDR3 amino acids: CASTIGTSGRYEQYF. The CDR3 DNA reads TGTGCCAGCACTATCGGGACTAGCGGGAGGTACGAGCAGTACTTC.

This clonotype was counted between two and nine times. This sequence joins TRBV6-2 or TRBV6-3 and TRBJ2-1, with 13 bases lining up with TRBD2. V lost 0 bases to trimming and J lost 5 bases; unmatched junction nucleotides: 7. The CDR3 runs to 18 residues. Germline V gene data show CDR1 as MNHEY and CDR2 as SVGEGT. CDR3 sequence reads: CASSYSGTSGVTDNEQFF. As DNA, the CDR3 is TGTGCCAGCAGTTACTCCGGGACTAGCGGGGTAACCGACAATGAGCAGTTCTTC.

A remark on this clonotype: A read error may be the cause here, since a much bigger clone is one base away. CDR3 region: CSVEDRGRTGASVLTF. CDR3 bases: TGCAGCGTTGAAGATCGAGGAAGGACTGGGGCCAGCGTCCTGACTTTC. V usage is TRBV29-1 and J usage is TRBJ2-6; possibly TRBD1 or TRBD2 for D (5 bases each). The CDR3 spans 16 residues. Germline CDR1 and CDR2: SQVTM and ANQGSEA.

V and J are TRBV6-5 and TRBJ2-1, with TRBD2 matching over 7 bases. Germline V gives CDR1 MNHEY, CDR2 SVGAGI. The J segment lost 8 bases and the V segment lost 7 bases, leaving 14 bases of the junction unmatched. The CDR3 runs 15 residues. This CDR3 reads CASTYSGNAPHEQFF. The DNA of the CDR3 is TGTGCCAGCACCTACAGCGGGAACGCACCCCATGAGCAGTTCTTC.

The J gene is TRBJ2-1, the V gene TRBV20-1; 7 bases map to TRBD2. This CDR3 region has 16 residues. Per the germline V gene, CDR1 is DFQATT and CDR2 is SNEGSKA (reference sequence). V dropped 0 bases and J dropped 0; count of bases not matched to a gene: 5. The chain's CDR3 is CSARDLRTSSYNEQFF. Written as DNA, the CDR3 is TGCAGTGCTAGAGATTTGCGGACTAGCTCCTACAATGAGCAGTTCTTC.

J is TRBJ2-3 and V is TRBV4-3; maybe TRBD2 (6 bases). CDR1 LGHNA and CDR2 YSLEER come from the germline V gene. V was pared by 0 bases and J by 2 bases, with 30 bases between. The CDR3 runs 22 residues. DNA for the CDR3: TGCGCCAGCAGCCAAGAACCCCGAACAGTATTAGCCGGGAGTCAATTCACAGATACGCAGTATTTT. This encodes CASSQEPRTVLAGSQFTDTQYF.

CDR3 amino acids: CASSNQGSNTEAFF. DNA of the CDR3: TGCGCCAGCAGTAACCAGGGGAGTAACACTGAAGCTTTCTTT. The chain combines TRBV5-1 with TRBJ1-1; tentative D call: TRBD1 (6 bases). The CDR3 is made up of 14 amino acids. Trimming removed 5 bases at V and 2 bases at J, with 13 bases between. Germline CDR1 and CDR2: SGHRS and YFSETQ.

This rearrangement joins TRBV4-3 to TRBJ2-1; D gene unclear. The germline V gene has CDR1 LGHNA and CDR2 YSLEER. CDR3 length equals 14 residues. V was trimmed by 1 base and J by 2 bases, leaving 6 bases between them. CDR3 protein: CASSQVLAYNEQFF. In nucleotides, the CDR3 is TGCGCCAGCAGCCAAGTTTTGGCCTACAATGAGCAGTTCTTC.

This CDR3 reads CSAGPSGPYGYTF. CDR3 in DNA: TGCAGTGCTGGACCCAGTGGGCCCTATGGCTACACCTTC. This rearrangement joins TRBV20-1 to TRBJ1-2; D not certain. This CDR3 spans 13 amino acids. Germline loops: CDR1 DFQATT, CDR2 SNEGSKA (reference sequence). Trimming took 5 bases from V and 4 from J, leaving 14 bases between them.

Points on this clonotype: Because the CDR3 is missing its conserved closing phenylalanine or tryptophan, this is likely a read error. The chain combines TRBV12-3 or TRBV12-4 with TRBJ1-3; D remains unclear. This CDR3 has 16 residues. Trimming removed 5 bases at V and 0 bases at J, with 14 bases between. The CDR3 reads CASSPGKWSSGNTIYC. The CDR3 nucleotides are TGTGCCAGCAGTCCCGGAAAGTGGAGCTCTGGAAACACCATATATTGT.

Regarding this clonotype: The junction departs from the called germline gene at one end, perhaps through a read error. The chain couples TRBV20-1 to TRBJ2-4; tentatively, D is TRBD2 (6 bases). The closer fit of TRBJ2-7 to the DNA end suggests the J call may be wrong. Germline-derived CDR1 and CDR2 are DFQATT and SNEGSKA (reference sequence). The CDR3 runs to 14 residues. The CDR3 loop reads CSASTHLTRGEQYF. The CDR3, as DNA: TGTAGTGCTTCTACACACCTGACTAGGGGCGAGCAGTACTTC.

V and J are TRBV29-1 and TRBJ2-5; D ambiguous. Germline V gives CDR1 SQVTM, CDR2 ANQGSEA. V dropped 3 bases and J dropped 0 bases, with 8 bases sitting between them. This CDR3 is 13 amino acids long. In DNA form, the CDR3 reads TGCAGCGTTGATCGGGTAGACCAAGAGACCCAGTACTTC. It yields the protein CSVDRVDQETQYF.

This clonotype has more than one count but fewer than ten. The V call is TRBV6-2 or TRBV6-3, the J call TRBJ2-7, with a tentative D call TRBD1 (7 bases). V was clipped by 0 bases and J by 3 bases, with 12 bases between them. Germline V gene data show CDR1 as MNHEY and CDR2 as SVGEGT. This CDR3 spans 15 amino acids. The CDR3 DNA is TGTGCCAGCAGTTACTCGCGGGACAGAGGCTACGAGCAGTACTTC. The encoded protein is CASSYSRDRGYEQYF.

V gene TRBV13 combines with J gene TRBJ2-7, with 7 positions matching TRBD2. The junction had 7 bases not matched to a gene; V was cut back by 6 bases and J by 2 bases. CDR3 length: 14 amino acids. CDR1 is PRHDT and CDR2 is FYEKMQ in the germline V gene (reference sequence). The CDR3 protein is CASRGREWAYEQYF. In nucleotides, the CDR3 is TGTGCCAGCAGAGGGCGGGAGTGGGCCTACGAGCAGTACTTC. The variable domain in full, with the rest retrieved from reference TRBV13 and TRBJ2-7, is AAGVIQSPRHLIKEKRETATLKCYPIPRHDTVYWYQQGPGQDPQFLISFYEKMQSDKGSIPDRFSAQQFSDYHSELNMSSLELGDSALYFCASRGREWAYEQYFGPGTRLTVT.

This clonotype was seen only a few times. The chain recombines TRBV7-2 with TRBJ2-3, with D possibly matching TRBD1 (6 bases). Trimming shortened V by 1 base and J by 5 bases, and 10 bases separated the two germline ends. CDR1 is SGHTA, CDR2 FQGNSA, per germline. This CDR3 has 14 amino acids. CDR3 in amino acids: CASSLVQGGDTQYF. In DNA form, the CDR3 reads TGTGCCAGCAGCTTAGTACAGGGCGGAGATACGCAGTATTTT. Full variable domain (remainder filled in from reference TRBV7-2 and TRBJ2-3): GAGVSQSPSNKVTEKGKDVELRCDPISGHTALYWYRQSLGQGLEFLIYFQGNSAPDKSGLPSDRFSAERTGGSVSTLTIQRTQQEDSAVYLCASSLVQGGDTQYFGPGTRLTVL.

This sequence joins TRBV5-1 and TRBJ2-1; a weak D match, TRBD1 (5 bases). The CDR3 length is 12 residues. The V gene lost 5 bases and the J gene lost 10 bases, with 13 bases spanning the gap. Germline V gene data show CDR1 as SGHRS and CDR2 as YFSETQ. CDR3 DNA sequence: TGCGCCAGCAGGCGAAGGGGCTTGGAGCAGTTCTTC. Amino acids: CASRRRGLEQFF.

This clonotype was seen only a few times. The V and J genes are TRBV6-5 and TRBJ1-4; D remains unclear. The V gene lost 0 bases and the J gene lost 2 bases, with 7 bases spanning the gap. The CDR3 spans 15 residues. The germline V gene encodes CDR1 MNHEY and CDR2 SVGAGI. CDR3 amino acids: CASSYSGRTNEKLFF. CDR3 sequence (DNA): TGTGCCAGCAGTTACTCGGGGAGGACTAATGAAAAACTGTTTTTT.

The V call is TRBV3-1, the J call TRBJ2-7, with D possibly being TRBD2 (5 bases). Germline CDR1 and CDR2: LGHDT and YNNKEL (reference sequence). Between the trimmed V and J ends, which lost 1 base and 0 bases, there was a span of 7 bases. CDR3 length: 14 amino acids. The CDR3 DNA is TGTGCCAGCAGCCAAGCGGGATTCTCCTACGAGCAGTACTTC. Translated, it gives CASSQAGFSYEQYF.